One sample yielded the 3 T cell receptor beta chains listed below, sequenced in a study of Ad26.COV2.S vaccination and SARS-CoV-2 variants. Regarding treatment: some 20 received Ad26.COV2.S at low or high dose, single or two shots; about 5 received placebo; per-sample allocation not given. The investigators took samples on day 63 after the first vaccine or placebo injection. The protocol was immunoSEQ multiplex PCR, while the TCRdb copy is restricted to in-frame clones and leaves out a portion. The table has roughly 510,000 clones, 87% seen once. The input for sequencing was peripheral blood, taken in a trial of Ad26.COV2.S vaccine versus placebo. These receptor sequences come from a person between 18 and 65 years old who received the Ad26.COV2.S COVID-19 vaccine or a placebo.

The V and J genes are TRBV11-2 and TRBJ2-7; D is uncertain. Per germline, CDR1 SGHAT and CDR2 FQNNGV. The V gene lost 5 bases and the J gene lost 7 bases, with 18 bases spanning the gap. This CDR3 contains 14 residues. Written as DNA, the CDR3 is TGTGCCAGCAGCCCTCAACCCCGCTTGCTAGAGCAGTACTTC. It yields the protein CASSPQPRLLEQYF. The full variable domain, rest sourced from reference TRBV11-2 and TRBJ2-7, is EAGVAQSPRYKIIEKRQSVAFWCNPISGHATLYWYQQILGQGPKLLIQFQNNGVVDDSQLPKDRFSAERLKGVDSTLKIQPAKLEDSAVYLCASSPQPRLLEQYFGPGTRLTVT.

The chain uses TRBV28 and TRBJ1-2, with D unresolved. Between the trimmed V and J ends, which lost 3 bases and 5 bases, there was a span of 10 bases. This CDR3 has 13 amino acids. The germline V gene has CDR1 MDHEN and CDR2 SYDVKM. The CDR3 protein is CASSLDGRYGYTF. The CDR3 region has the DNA TGTGCCAGCAGTTTGGACGGGAGGTATGGCTACACCTTC.

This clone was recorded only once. The CDR3 loop reads CSASYVPRRETQYF. The CDR3, as DNA: TGCAGTGCTAGTTATGTCCCGAGGCGGGAGACCCAGTACTTC. The rearrangement joins TRBV20-1 to TRBJ2-5; no firm D call. This CDR3 is 14 amino acids long. Germline lookup yields CDR1 DFQATT and CDR2 SNEGSKA (reference sequence). V was trimmed by 3 bases and J by 5 bases, leaving 16 bases between them.